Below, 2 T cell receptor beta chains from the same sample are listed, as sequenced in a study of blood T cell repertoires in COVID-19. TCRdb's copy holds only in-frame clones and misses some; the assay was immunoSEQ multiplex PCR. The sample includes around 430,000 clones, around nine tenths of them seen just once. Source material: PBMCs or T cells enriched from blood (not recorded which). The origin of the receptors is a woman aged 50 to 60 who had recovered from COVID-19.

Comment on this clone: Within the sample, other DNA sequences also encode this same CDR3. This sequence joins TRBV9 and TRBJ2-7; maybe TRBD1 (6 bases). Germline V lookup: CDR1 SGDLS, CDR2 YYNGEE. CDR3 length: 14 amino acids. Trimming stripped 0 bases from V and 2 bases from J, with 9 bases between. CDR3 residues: CASSVAPGAYEQYF. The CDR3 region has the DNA TGTGCCAGCAGCGTAGCTCCAGGGGCCTACGAGCAGTACTTC.

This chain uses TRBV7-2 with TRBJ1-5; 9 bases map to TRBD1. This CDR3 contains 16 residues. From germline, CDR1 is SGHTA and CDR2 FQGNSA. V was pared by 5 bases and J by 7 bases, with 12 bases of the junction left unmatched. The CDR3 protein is CASSPRLQGAGQPQHF. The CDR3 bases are TGTGCCAGCAGCCCGCGCCTACAGGGGGCTGGACAGCCCCAGCATTTT.